This T cell receptor (beta chain) was recorded in a study of blood T cell repertoires in COVID-19. Sequencing was performed with immunoSEQ multiplex PCR; in TCRdb, only in-frame clones are kept and a portion is missing. The table shows about 250,000 clones, with 83% occurring only once. Participants came from some 23 US areas, aged roughly 18 to 95 years. Participant reports of clinical history set cohort assignment. A COVID-19 case had been met by exposed participants during the 2 weeks before study entry. Germline V gene data show CDR1 as LNHDA and CDR2 as SQIVND (reference sequence). V was shortened by 2 bases and J by 10 bases, with 11 bases between the two germline ends. The CDR3 is 12 amino acids.

Source material: PBMCs or T cells enriched from blood (not recorded which). The chain joins TRBV19 to TRBJ1-2, with D hard to call. The TCR comes from a woman in her thirties or forties who had been exposed to COVID-19. The DNA for the CDR3 is TGTGCCAGTAGTATATCCGGGTCCGACTACACCTTC. Translated, it gives CASSISGSDYTF.